The clone carrying this TCR beta chain was observed a single time. The antigen is undetermined. The data derive from a study of metastatic and nonmetastatic thyroid tumors. Across the whole study: Peripheral blood and tumor or nodule samples from malignant and benign thyroid patients were compared.

Ahead of thyroid surgery, no patient had received treatment of any kind. Per the original data handling: A distant-metastasis classifier for papillary thyroid cancer was built using CDR3 differences across clinicopathological groups. MiXCR was used by TCRdb to re-call the PCR reads. The V and J calls were determined by TCRdb, not by the authors. The table includes about 20,000 clones, about 24% detected once. Points from the study as a whole: Significantly greater TCR beta diversity was reportedly found in malignant thyroid tumors than in benign nodules (in blood and tumor).

Germline V lookup: CDR1 KGHSH, CDR2 LQKENI. Trimming took off 1 base at V and 1 base at J, with 13 bases between the two ends. The CDR3 runs to 16 residues. The sequence was collected from a female donor with papillary thyroid cancer or a benign thyroid nodule (not recorded which). Some clones in this sample may be carry-over from other donors' samples. The rearrangement joins TRBV18 to TRBJ1-1; tentative D call: TRBD1 (6 bases). Sequenced sample: tumor tissue. The CDR3 region is CASSPLNQGPNTEAFF. The CDR3 DNA reads as TGTGCCAGCTCACCACTCAACCAGGGGCCGAACACTGAAGCTTTCTTT.